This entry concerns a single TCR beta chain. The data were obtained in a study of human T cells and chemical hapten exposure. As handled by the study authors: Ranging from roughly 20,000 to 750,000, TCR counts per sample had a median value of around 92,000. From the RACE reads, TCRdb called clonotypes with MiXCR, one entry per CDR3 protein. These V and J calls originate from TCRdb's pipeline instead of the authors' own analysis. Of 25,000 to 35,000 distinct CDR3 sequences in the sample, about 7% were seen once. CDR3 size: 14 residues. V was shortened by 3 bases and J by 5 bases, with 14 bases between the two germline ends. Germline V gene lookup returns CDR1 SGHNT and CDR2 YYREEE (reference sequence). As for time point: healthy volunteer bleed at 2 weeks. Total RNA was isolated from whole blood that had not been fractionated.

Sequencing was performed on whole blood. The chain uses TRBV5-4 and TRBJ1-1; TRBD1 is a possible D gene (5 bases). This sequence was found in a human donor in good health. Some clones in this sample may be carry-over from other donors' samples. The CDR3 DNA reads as TGTGCCAGCAGCTCCGGGACCCGAGGGACTGAAGCTTTCTTT. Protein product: CASSSGTRGTEAFF.